One and the same sample provided the 17 T cell receptor beta chains below, sequenced in a study of T-cell reconstitution after alpha-beta-depleted transplantation in children. TCRbeta library construction was performed incorporating unique molecular identifiers. TCRdb processed the PCR reads anew with MiXCR; each CDR3 protein has one entry. The sample includes 550,000 to 600,000 distinct CDR3 sequences, roughly 23% of them seen just once. The material sequenced was PBMCs, mostly from graft donor cells, taken 360 days after TCRalphabeta/CD19-depleted stem cell transplant. The receptor source for this set is a boy younger than two who had a stem cell transplant for acute myeloid leukemia, so the T cells may come from the graft donor.

The V call is TRBV12-3 or TRBV12-4, the J call TRBJ1-1; D is uncertain. The ends were cut back, 4 bases at V and 3 bases at J, with 12 bases in the middle. The CDR3 is 14 amino acids. Here the CDR3 reads CASSSNGGDTEAFF. The CDR3 region has the DNA TGTGCCAGCAGTTCCAACGGCGGGGACACTGAAGCTTTCTTT.

The J gene is TRBJ2-7, the V gene TRBV3-1, with TRBD1 matching over 9 bases. The germline V gene encodes CDR1 LGHDT and CDR2 YNNKEL (reference sequence). V lost 2 bases, J lost 2 bases, and 7 bases stayed unmatched. The CDR3 is made up of 16 amino acids. The CDR3 nucleotides are TGTGCCAGCAGCCAAACCCCCGGGACAGGGACCTACGAGCAGTACTTC. Its protein is CASSQTPGTGTYEQYF.

The chain combines TRBV27 with TRBJ2-1; 8 nucleotides agree with TRBD2. Germline CDR1 is MNHEY and CDR2 is SMNVEV (reference sequence). V dropped 5 bases and J dropped 9; count of bases not matched to a gene: 12. The CDR3 runs to 15 residues. The CDR3 protein is CASSPRTVSGGEQFF. CDR3 nucleotide sequence: TGTGCCAGCAGTCCTCGGACGGTCAGCGGGGGTGAGCAGTTCTTC.

This clonotype was observed many times. V usage is TRBV12-3 or TRBV12-4 and J usage is TRBJ2-1; weak D call: TRBD2 (5 bases). The CDR3 is 15 amino acids. V lost 3 bases and J lost 7, with 16 bases in between. CDR3 sequence reads: CASSFPPGLNNEQFF. The CDR3 DNA reads TGTGCCAGCAGTTTTCCCCCTGGACTGAATAATGAGCAGTTCTTC.

The table lists this clonotype with a few counts. The chain has TRBV5-1 and TRBJ2-5; no definite D call. Trimming pared 4 bases from V and 1 base from J, leaving 8 bases between. The germline V gene encodes CDR1 SGHRS and CDR2 YFSETQ. There are 13 residues in the CDR3. CDR3 loop: CASSQLAQETQYF. The CDR3 nucleotides read TGCGCCAGCAGCCAGTTGGCCCAAGAGACCCAGTACTTC.

The gene calls are TRBV15 and TRBJ2-1; tentative D call: TRBD1 (5 bases). This CDR3 region has 16 residues. Trimming left V 3 bases short and J 2 bases short, with 14 bases between. Per germline, CDR1 LNHNV and CDR2 YYDKDF (reference sequence). As DNA, the CDR3 is TGTGCCACCAGCAGGATCCGACAGAACACCTACAATGAGCAGTTCTTC. Encoded protein: CATSRIRQNTYNEQFF.

The table lists this clonotype with many counts. The V and J genes are TRBV19 and TRBJ1-1; D is possibly TRBD1 (5 bases). V lost 5 bases and J 1 base, leaving 17 bases between the germline ends. In germline, CDR1 is LNHDA, CDR2 SQIVND (reference sequence). This CDR3 contains 16 residues. The CDR3 coding sequence is TGTGCCAGTAGTCACCCCCGGGCAGGGTCGAACACTGAAGCTTTCTTT. Translating gives CASSHPRAGSNTEAFF.

The chain links TRBV5-6 to TRBJ2-1, with 8 bases lining up with TRBD1. The CDR3 is made up of 18 amino acids. Looked up from germline, CDR1 is SGHDT and CDR2 is YYEEEE. Trimming cost V 1 base and J 0 bases; bases outside gene matches: 9. CDR3 sequence (DNA): TGTGCCAGCAGCTTGAGACAGGGGTCCCCGAGCTCCTACAATGAGCAGTTCTTC. As protein: CASSLRQGSPSSYNEQFF.

This clonotype showed up many times. This sequence joins TRBV24-1 and TRBJ2-2, with D unresolved. The CDR3 length is 16 residues. V dropped 7 bases and J dropped 1 base, with 15 bases sitting between them. Germline V gene sequence: CDR1 KGHDR, CDR2 SFDVKD. DNA for the CDR3: TGTGCCACCAGAGCCAACGATCGGTGGAACACCGGGGAGCTGTTTTTT. This translates into CATRANDRWNTGELFF.

The chain employs TRBV24-1 and TRBJ2-3; 8 bases are shared with TRBD2. This CDR3 has 16 residues. V shed 0 bases and J 5 bases; nucleotides not matched to a gene: 6. Germline loops: CDR1 KGHDR, CDR2 SFDVKD. The CDR3 loop reads CATSDLGRGGLDTQYF. In nucleotides, the CDR3 is TGTGCCACCAGTGATTTGGGTCGGGGGGGCTTAGATACGCAGTATTTT.

This clonotype turned up a few times. This chain links TRBV7-6 with TRBJ1-2, with unresolved D. Per germline, CDR1 SGHVS and CDR2 FNYEAQ. CDR3 length equals 16 residues. Trimming took 5 bases from V and 2 from J, leaving 18 bases between them. Written as DNA, the CDR3 is TGTGCCAGCAGCCACGTGGCATACTTGGAGAACTATGGCTACACCTTC. Its translation is CASSHVAYLENYGYTF.

The gene calls are TRBV9 and TRBJ2-6; 7 bases agree with TRBD1. The CDR3 is 16 residues long. Germline CDR1 SGDLS, CDR2 YYNGEE. V trimming: 0 bases; J trimming: 2 bases; junction bases outside the gene matches: 2. The chain's CDR3 is CASSVGGGAGANVLTF. The CDR3, as DNA: TGTGCCAGCAGCGTAGGAGGGGGCGCTGGGGCCAACGTCCTGACTTTC.

The V and J genes are TRBV4-1 and TRBJ2-5; D might be TRBD1 (6 bases). The germline V gene has CDR1 MGHRA and CDR2 YSYEKL. Trimming removed 0 bases at V and 1 base at J, with 12 bases between. The CDR3 length is 16 residues. The CDR3 DNA reads TGCGCCAGCAGCCAAGATTCGGGACACCGCCAAGAGACCCAGTACTTC. The encoded protein is CASSQDSGHRQETQYF.

This clonotype came up many times. V is TRBV6-2 or TRBV6-3 and J is TRBJ2-2; maybe TRBD2 (5 bases). Germline V gives CDR1 MNHEY, CDR2 SVGEGT. Trimming cost V 0 bases and J 4 bases, with 9 bases left between them. This CDR3 comprises 15 residues. CDR3 in amino acids: CASSYSSAGTGELFF. CDR3 DNA sequence: TGTGCCAGCAGTTACTCAAGTGCGGGCACCGGGGAGCTGTTTTTT.

This clonotype was picked up a small number of times. The chain links TRBV20-1 to TRBJ2-3, with 13 bases fitting TRBD2. J lost 0 bases, V lost 0 bases, and 12 bases had no gene match. The CDR3 length is 20 residues. Germline CDR1 DFQATT, CDR2 SNEGSKA (reference sequence). The DNA of the CDR3 is TGCAGTGCTAGAGATCTTTCGCTTCGGACTAGCGGGGGCAGCACAGATACGCAGTATTTT. Residues: CSARDLSLRTSGGSTDTQYF.

This clonotype was seen many times. The gene calls are TRBV20-1 and TRBJ2-1; the D is unclear. Germline CDR1 is DFQATT and CDR2 is SNEGSKA (reference sequence). The CDR3 runs 15 residues. V lost 6 bases to trimming and J lost 0 bases, with 15 bases between them. CDR3 DNA: TGCAGTGCCCTTACCCCCCCTATCTCCTACAATGAGCAGTTCTTC. This translates into CSALTPPISYNEQFF.

This clonotype has more than one count but fewer than ten. J is TRBJ2-5 and V is TRBV5-5; D is unclear. The CDR3 is made up of 14 amino acids. Germline V lookup: CDR1 SGHKS, CDR2 YYEKEE (reference sequence). Between the trimmed V and J ends, which lost 2 bases and 1 base, there was a span of 9 bases. DNA for the CDR3: TGTGCCAGCAGCTTACCAGAAGCCCAAGAGACCCAGTACTTC. Translating it yields CASSLPEAQETQYF.